Reported below is one T cell receptor beta chain. Its antigen is unidentified. Sequencing was performed with immunoSEQ multiplex PCR; in TCRdb, only in-frame clones are kept and a portion is missing. The sample consists of 100,000 to 150,000 clones, 90% of them appearing once. V lost 5 bases, J lost 3 bases, and 7 bases stayed unmatched. The CDR3 extends over 16 amino acids. Germline-derived CDR1 and CDR2 are SGHVS and FNYEAQ. These data are taken from a study of T cell responses to AZD1222 COVID-19 vaccine. General observations from the study: Repertoire samples came only from after the peak T cell response.

The sample was peripheral blood, taken on day 0 of MenACWY control vaccination. This sequence originates from an adult in good health. This chain links TRBV7-6 with TRBJ2-1; 10 bases are a match to TRBD2. The DNA for the CDR3 is TGTGCCAGCAGCCCCCGGACTAGCGGTGACTACAATGAGCAGTTCTTC. As protein: CASSPRTSGDYNEQFF.